Each of the 31 T cell receptor beta chains below was sequenced from the same sample in a study of blood T cells in healthy people across ages. Through a sample-barcoded 5' primer and a J-beta primer mix, a second PCR was run for 7 to 11 cycles. TCRdb passed the 5' RACE reads through MiXCR, listing each CDR3 protein once. The table lists approximately 800,000 distinct CDR3 sequences, 60% to 80% of them singletons. The sequenced sample was blood. The receptors were gathered from a man aged 25 to 45 in good health.

The chain couples TRBV29-1 to TRBJ1-2; tentative D call: TRBD1 (6 bases). CDR1 is SQVTM and CDR2 is ANQGSEA in the germline V gene. This CDR3 contains 14 residues. V lost 0 bases and J lost 6, with 14 bases in between. The CDR3 DNA follows: TGCAGCGTTGAAGATCGTGGGGGCTTGGATGGCTACACCTTC. This translates into CSVEDRGGLDGYTF.

This chain connects TRBV20-1 to TRBJ1-5; 8 nucleotides agree with TRBD1. V shed 4 bases and J 0 bases; nucleotides not matched to a gene: 14. Per germline, CDR1 DFQATT and CDR2 SNEGSKA (reference sequence). CDR3 length equals 18 residues. This CDR3 is CSATEIQGDLRSNQPQHF. The CDR3 region has the DNA TGCAGTGCTACAGAAATACAGGGGGACTTACGTAGCAATCAGCCCCAGCATTTT.

The chain carries TRBV4-3 and TRBJ2-7; D is ambiguous. V lost 0 bases and J lost 0, with 15 bases in between. CDR3 size: 17 residues. Germline CDR1 LGHNA, CDR2 YSLEER. DNA for the CDR3: TGCGCCAGCAGCCAAGATCGGGCAGGCTTACTCTCCTACGAGCAGTACTTC. It translates to CASSQDRAGLLSYEQYF.

The genes are TRBV15 and TRBJ2-1, with TRBD2 as a possible D gene (5 bases). This CDR3 has 15 residues. Between the trimmed V and J ends, which lost 1 base and 8 bases, there was a span of 15 bases. Germline lookup yields CDR1 LNHNV and CDR2 YYDKDF (reference sequence). CDR3 in amino acids: CATSRGTDPTDEQFF. CDR3 DNA: TGTGCCACCAGCAGAGGGACTGATCCTACGGATGAGCAGTTCTTC.

The V and J genes are TRBV7-9 and TRBJ1-1; D gene unclear. V lost 5 bases, J lost 0 bases, and 13 bases lay in between. CDR3 size: 15 residues. Germline CDR1 SEHNR, CDR2 FQNEAQ (reference sequence). CDR3 in amino acids: CASSQMGQMNTEAFF. As DNA, the CDR3 is TGTGCCAGCAGCCAAATGGGCCAAATGAACACTGAAGCTTTCTTT.

The chain carries TRBV2 and TRBJ2-1; D unresolved. Per the germline V gene, CDR1 is SNHLY and CDR2 is FYNNEI. The CDR3 contains 14 residues. Trimming left V 4 bases short and J 2 bases short, with 9 bases between. The CDR3 is CASSVSGTYNEQFF. Written as DNA, the CDR3 is TGTGCCAGCAGTGTCAGTGGAACCTACAATGAGCAGTTCTTC.

The rearrangement uses TRBV11-3 and TRBJ2-5; the D call may be TRBD1 or TRBD2 (5 bases each). The V end was cut by 3 bases, the J end by 3 bases, with 17 bases between. This CDR3 is 16 amino acids long. Germline values: CDR1 SGHNT, CDR2 YENEEA. CDR3 bases: TGTGCCAGCAGCTTCGGCGGATTGAGGGGCGAAGAGACCCAGTACTTC. It encodes CASSFGGLRGEETQYF.

The rearrangement links TRBV5-1 to TRBJ1-2, with D perhaps TRBD1 (6 bases). Germline values: CDR1 SGHRS, CDR2 YFSETQ. The V gene lost 0 bases and the J gene lost 2 bases, with 11 bases spanning the gap. There are 15 residues in the CDR3. CDR3 sequence: CASSLAPGENYGYTF. In DNA form, the CDR3 reads TGCGCCAGCAGCTTGGCCCCAGGGGAGAACTATGGCTACACCTTC.

V gene TRBV15 combines with J gene TRBJ2-1, with a weak D call TRBD1 (6 bases). The CDR3 length is 17 residues. Germline CDR1 reads LNHNV; CDR2 reads YYDKDF (reference sequence). V was clipped by 1 base and J by 3 bases, with 16 bases between them. The CDR3 DNA sequence: TGTGCCACCAGCAGAGTTACAGGGTCAAGAAGCTACAATGAGCAGTTCTTC. Translated, it gives CATSRVTGSRSYNEQFF.

V is TRBV7-6 and J is TRBJ2-5; TRBD2 aligns across 7 bases. The CDR3 is 14 amino acids. The germline V gene has CDR1 SGHVS and CDR2 FNYEAQ. V lost 5 bases and J lost 5; bases outside the gene matches: 8. As DNA, the CDR3 is TGTGCCAGCAGCCAAGGGACTACCCAGGAGACCCAGTACTTC. This translates into CASSQGTTQETQYF.

V and J are TRBV4-2 and TRBJ2-7; maybe TRBD2 (5 bases). Gene TRBJ2-5 matches the end of the DNA better, so the J call may be wrong. From germline, CDR1 is LGHNA and CDR2 YNFKEQ. This CDR3 contains 14 residues. The CDR3 region has the DNA TGTGCCAGCAGCCAGCCCACTAGGGCAGAGACCCAGTACTTC. Translation: CASSQPTRAETQYF.

This clonotype has just a few counts. The rearrangement links TRBV20-1 to TRBJ2-5; D is unclear. V lost 3 bases and J lost 5, with 19 bases in between. The CDR3 has 15 amino acids. The germline gives CDR1 DFQATT, CDR2 SNEGSKA (reference sequence). The CDR3 here is CSASPFSPRVETQYF. The CDR3 DNA follows: TGCAGTGCTAGCCCCTTCAGCCCACGCGTGGAGACCCAGTACTTC.

The chain carries TRBV12-3 or TRBV12-4 and TRBJ2-4, with unresolved D. The CDR3 consists of 14 residues. With 1 base removed from V and 13 bases from J, the gap between germline ends came to 17 bases. The CDR3 coding sequence is TGTGCCAGCAGTTTAGGACTGACTTACGATGTGCAGTACTTC. Translating gives CASSLGLTYDVQYF.

The rearrangement uses TRBV10-3 and TRBJ2-6, with TRBD1 matching 7 bases. V lost 5 bases, J lost 2 bases, and 15 bases stayed unmatched. This CDR3 region has 19 residues. Germline V gene lookup returns CDR1 ENHRY and CDR2 SYGVKD. Here the CDR3 reads CAISLGGDRVRAGANVLTF. In DNA form, the CDR3 reads TGTGCCATCAGTCTTGGGGGTGACAGGGTGAGAGCTGGGGCCAACGTCCTGACTTTC.

This clonotype was seen a few times. The V gene is TRBV6-1, the J gene TRBJ2-1, with 8 positions matching TRBD1. This CDR3 is built from 13 residues. The J segment lost 6 bases and the V segment lost 10 bases, leaving 8 bases of the junction unmatched. From germline, CDR1 is MNHNS and CDR2 SASEGT. CDR3 nucleotide sequence: TGTGCCACCGACAGGGGCATTCGCAATGAGCAGTTCTTC. Amino acids: CATDRGIRNEQFF.

The rearrangement links TRBV5-1 to TRBJ2-1; the match to TRBD1 covers 9 bases. Germline lookup yields CDR1 SGHRS and CDR2 YFSETQ. This CDR3 is built from 16 residues. V was pared by 1 base and J by 4 bases, with 6 bases of the junction left unmatched. Here the CDR3 DNA reads TGCGCCAGCAGCTTGAACACAGGGGGCGCGTACAATGAGCAGTTCTTC. It translates to CASSLNTGGAYNEQFF.

The rearrangement links TRBV6-2 or TRBV6-3 to TRBJ2-1; TRBD1 matches 8 bases. Trimming cost V 3 bases and J 4 bases; bases outside gene matches: 8. Germline CDR1 is MNHEY and CDR2 is SVGEGT. This CDR3 contains 16 residues. CDR3 sequence reads: CASSYSNQGAYNEQFF. As DNA, the CDR3 is TGTGCCAGCAGTTATAGTAACCAGGGGGCTTACAATGAGCAGTTCTTC.

The rearrangement joins TRBV12-3 or TRBV12-4 to TRBJ2-1; 7 bases fit TRBD2. This CDR3 has 14 amino acids. With 3 bases clipped from V and 7 bases from J, the junction kept 6 bases outside the gene matches. The CDR3 region is CASSFGRAGNEQFF. CDR3 DNA: TGTGCCAGCAGTTTTGGGAGGGCGGGGAATGAGCAGTTCTTC.

This clonotype has a count of ten or more. The rearrangement uses TRBV7-9 and TRBJ2-7; 10 bases fit TRBD2. V lost 5 bases to trimming and J lost 4 bases; unmatched junction nucleotides: 5. The CDR3 has 14 amino acids. Germline lookup yields CDR1 SEHNR and CDR2 FQNEAQ (reference sequence). DNA of the CDR3: TGTGCCAGCAGCCTGGGACTAGCGCGGTACGAGCAGTACTTC. Residues: CASSLGLARYEQYF.

The genes are TRBV14 and TRBJ2-7, with D tentatively TRBD1 (5 bases). Germline V gene lookup returns CDR1 SGHDN and CDR2 FVKESK. The CDR3 sequence is 15 residues long. The V end was cut by 4 bases, the J end by 7 bases, with 20 bases between. This CDR3 reads CASSRTNQGLNEQYF. In DNA, the CDR3 is TGTGCCAGCAGCCGCACCAACCAGGGTTTGAATGAGCAGTACTTC.

This clonotype was counted between two and nine times. CDR3 in DNA: TGTGCCAGCAGTGACGGGGAGCGTATTCTTACAGATACGCAGTATTTT. Translation: CASSDGERILTDTQYF. V and J are TRBV21-1 and TRBJ2-3; TRBD1 is the table's D call and was not checked against the DNA. TRBV21-1 is given as a pseudogene. This CDR3 is built from 16 residues.

V and J are TRBV20-1 and TRBJ2-5; the match to TRBD2 covers 12 bases. After removal of 1 base from V and 5 bases from J, the junction contained 5 bases not matched to a gene. Germline V CDR1 and CDR2: DFQATT, SNEGSKA (reference sequence). The CDR3 contains 15 residues. CDR3 nucleotides: TGCAGTGCTAGAGGGACTAGCGGGGTTTGGGAGACCCAGTACTTC. This translates into CSARGTSGVWETQYF.

This clonotype has just a few counts. The chain carries TRBV29-1 and TRBJ2-1; 10 bases align to TRBD1. Trimming took 7 bases from V and 7 from J; bases not matched to a gene: 10. The germline CDR1 and CDR2 sequences are SQVTM and ANQGSEA. This CDR3 has 14 residues. The CDR3 nucleotides read TGCAGCGCCACCGGGACAGGGGTAGGGAATGAGCAGTTCTTC. This codes for CSATGTGVGNEQFF.

The rearrangement uses TRBV11-2 and TRBJ2-4; 8 nucleotides align to TRBD2. In germline, CDR1 is SGHAT, CDR2 FQNNGV. The CDR3 sequence is 17 residues long. The V segment lost 6 bases and the J segment 1 base; nucleotides outside the gene matches: 11. The DNA for the CDR3 is TGTGCCAGCAGTTCATCAAAGCGGGGGCACGCCAAAAACATTCAGTACTTC. This encodes CASSSSKRGHAKNIQYF.

This chain connects TRBV7-9 to TRBJ2-4, with D possibly being TRBD1 (6 bases). TRBJ2-5 explains the end of the DNA better; the J call may be wrong. Germline CDR1 SEHNR, CDR2 FQNEAQ (reference sequence). The CDR3 totals 13 residues. The CDR3 nucleotides read TGTGCCAGCAGCTTATACAGGGCAGAGACCCAGTACTTC. This gives the protein CASSLYRAETQYF.

This clonotype was observed a handful of times. The chain links TRBV14 to TRBJ2-7; tentatively, D is TRBD1 (5 bases). CDR1 is SGHDN, CDR2 FVKESK, per germline. Trimming took 0 bases from V and 3 from J, leaving 9 bases between them. CDR3 length: 14 amino acids. The CDR3 sequence: CASSQDQGSYEQYF. DNA for the CDR3: TGTGCCAGCAGCCAAGATCAGGGCAGCTACGAGCAGTACTTC.

The rearrangement joins TRBV7-6 to TRBJ2-1; 15 bases align to TRBD2. CDR1 is SGHVS and CDR2 is FNYEAQ in the germline V gene. The CDR3 extends over 18 amino acids. J was trimmed by 4 bases and V by 5 bases; bases with no gene match: 9. The CDR3 DNA follows: TGTGCCAGCAGCCGTTCCGGGACTAGCGGGGGGCAGTACAATGAGCAGTTCTTC. Translated, it gives CASSRSGTSGGQYNEQFF.

This sequence joins TRBV27 and TRBJ2-7; a weak D match, TRBD1 (6 bases). Germline V CDR1 and CDR2: MNHEY, SMNVEV (reference sequence). This CDR3 is 10 amino acids long. The CDR3, as DNA: TGTGCTGCAGGGGCCTACGAGCAGTACTTC. As protein: CAAGAYEQYF.

This clonotype was seen more than once but under ten times. The J gene is TRBJ1-2, the V gene TRBV4-3; D is undetermined. CDR1 and CDR2 from the germline V gene are LGHNA and YSLEER. The CDR3 runs to 15 residues. V was shortened by 0 bases and J by 4 bases, with 12 bases between the two germline ends. The CDR3, as DNA: TGCGCCAGCAGCCAAGATGTTGGAGTTCCCTATGGCTACACCTTC. It specifies CASSQDVGVPYGYTF.

Turning to this clonotype: An end of the junction differs from the germline gene, which may be a read error. V and J are TRBV18 and TRBJ2-1; maybe TRBD2 (5 bases). In germline, CDR1 is KGHSH, CDR2 LQKENI. The CDR3 extends over 15 amino acids. The CDR3 region is CASSPAHEGGNGQFF. CDR3 bases: TGTGCCAGCTCACCAGCCCACGAGGGTGGCAATGGGCAGTTCTTC.

The count of this clonotype is one. V is TRBV10-3 and J is TRBJ1-2; 9 nucleotides align to TRBD1. The CDR3 runs to 14 residues. CDR1 ENHRY and CDR2 SYGVKD come from the germline V gene. The trim removed 10 bases at V and 0 bases at J, leaving 6 bases unmatched. This CDR3 reads CATRQGGSNYGYTF. DNA of the CDR3: TGTGCCACCCGACAGGGGGGGTCTAACTATGGCTACACCTTC.